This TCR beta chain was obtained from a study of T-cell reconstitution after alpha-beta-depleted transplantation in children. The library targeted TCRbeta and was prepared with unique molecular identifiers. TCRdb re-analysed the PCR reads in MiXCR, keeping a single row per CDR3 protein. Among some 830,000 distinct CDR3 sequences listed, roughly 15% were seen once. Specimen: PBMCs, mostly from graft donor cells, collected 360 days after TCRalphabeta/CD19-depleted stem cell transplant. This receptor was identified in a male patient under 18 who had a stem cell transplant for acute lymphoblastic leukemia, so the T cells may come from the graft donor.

CDR3: CASSSPWGAGELFF. In nucleotides, the CDR3 is TGTGCCAGCAGCTCCCCGTGGGGGGCCGGGGAGCTGTTTTTT. The gene calls are TRBV5-6 and TRBJ2-2; D may be TRBD2 (6 bases). The V gene lost 3 bases and the J gene lost 6 bases, with 12 bases spanning the gap. This CDR3 has 14 amino acids. Germline V gives CDR1 SGHDT, CDR2 YYEEEE.